These 23 T cell receptor beta chains were sequenced from one sample in a study of blood T cell repertoires in COVID-19. Here immunoSEQ multiplex PCR was the method, and the copy in TCRdb shows in-frame clones only, minus some. Of approximately 270,000 clones in the sample, 75% to 90% were seen once. Specimen: PBMCs or T cells enriched from blood (not recorded which). Every receptor here comes from a woman between 45 and 60 years old who had recovered from COVID-19.

The chain uses TRBV9 and TRBJ1-2; 8 nucleotides match TRBD1. The CDR3 extends over 16 amino acids. The V gene end was trimmed by 0 bases and the J gene end by 3 bases; junction bases not matched to a gene: 7. Germline V gene sequence: CDR1 SGDLS, CDR2 YYNGEE. The CDR3 is CASSVGATGADYGYTF. CDR3 bases: TGTGCCAGCAGCGTAGGTGCGACAGGGGCGGACTATGGCTACACCTTC.

The J gene is TRBJ2-7, the V gene TRBV5-1, with 12 bases identical to TRBD2. This CDR3 spans 19 amino acids. With V trimmed by 0 bases and J by 3 bases, 13 bases remained unmatched. Germline CDR1 and CDR2: SGHRS and YFSETQ. CDR3 region: CASSLAPSGRELGLYEQYF. The CDR3 DNA follows: TGCGCCAGCAGCTTGGCCCCTAGCGGGAGGGAGTTAGGTCTCTACGAGCAGTACTTC. Using reference TRBV5-1 and TRBJ2-7 for the parts outside the CDR3, the full variable domain is KAGVTQTPRYLIKTRGQQVTLSCSPISGHRSVSWYQQTPGQGLQFLFEYFSETQRNKGNFPGRFSGRQFSNSRSEMNVSTLELGDSALYLCASSLAPSGRELGLYEQYFGPGTRLTVT.

The V gene is TRBV7-3, the J gene TRBJ1-6, with D possibly TRBD1 on 6 matching bases. The CDR3 sequence is 17 residues long. Looked up from germline, CDR1 is SGHTA and CDR2 is FQGTGA. V shed 6 bases and J shed 6 bases, with 21 bases lying between them. The CDR3 spells CASSTPVNRVANSPLHF. The CDR3 region has the DNA TGTGCCAGCAGTACCCCCGTAAACAGGGTGGCTAATTCACCCCTCCACTTT.

The chain joins TRBV18 to TRBJ1-5; a possible D gene is TRBD1 (6 bases). CDR1 and CDR2 (germline): KGHSH, LQKENI. V lost 3 bases, J lost 5 bases, and 14 bases lay in between. This CDR3 region has 15 residues. The CDR3 DNA sequence: TGTGCCAGCTCACCGACGGCAGGGGCGGATCAGCCCCAGCATTTT. It encodes CASSPTAGADQPQHF.

The chain couples TRBV2 to TRBJ2-5; 11 bases are shared with TRBD2. This CDR3 has 16 residues. The V gene end was trimmed by 8 bases and the J gene end by 4 bases; junction bases not matched to a gene: 12. Germline CDR1 reads SNHLY; CDR2 reads FYNNEI. This chain's CDR3 is CASVTSGGILLETQYF. The CDR3 nucleotides read TGTGCCAGCGTCACTAGCGGGGGCATTTTATTAGAGACCCAGTACTTC.

V and J are TRBV7-6 and TRBJ2-7, with 10 bases matching TRBD2. Losses at the gene ends were 4 bases for V and 5 bases for J; bases not matched to a gene: 2. Germline V CDR1 and CDR2: SGHVS, FNYEAQ. The CDR3 is 13 residues long. CDR3 in DNA: TGTGCCAGCAGCTCCGGGACTAGCGACGAGCAGTACTTC. Translated: CASSSGTSDEQYF.

The chain couples TRBV6-2 or TRBV6-3 to TRBJ2-3; TRBD2 aligns across 7 bases. The CDR3 contains 15 residues. The germline CDR1 and CDR2 sequences are MNHEY and SVGEGT. V trimming: 2 bases; J trimming: 5 bases; junction bases outside the gene matches: 7. This chain's CDR3 is CASSYGGRKGDTQYF. The CDR3 coding sequence is TGTGCCAGCAGTTACGGCGGGAGAAAGGGAGATACGCAGTATTTT.

The chain has TRBV4-1 and TRBJ2-7; D is undetermined. CDR1 and CDR2 from the germline V gene are MGHRA and YSYEKL. This CDR3 has 15 residues. Trimming took off 0 bases at V and 0 bases at J, with 9 bases between the two ends. The CDR3: CASSQDSPGSYEQYF. For the CDR3, the DNA is TGCGCCAGCAGCCAAGATTCTCCAGGCTCCTACGAGCAGTACTTC.

V usage is TRBV19 and J usage is TRBJ1-5, with D perhaps TRBD1 (6 bases). V lost 4 bases and J 0 bases, leaving 16 bases between the germline ends. This CDR3 has 17 residues. Germline CDR1 and CDR2: LNHDA and SQIVND (reference sequence). The CDR3 coding sequence is TGTGCCAGTAGTACGCGGACAGAGCAATATAGCAATCAGCCCCAGCATTTT. Encoded protein: CASSTRTEQYSNQPQHF.

The chain recombines TRBV6-5 with TRBJ2-5, with a tentative D call TRBD1 (5 bases). Looked up from germline, CDR1 is MNHEY and CDR2 is SVGAGI. The CDR3 is 13 amino acids. The germline V and J ends were trimmed by 7 bases and 3 bases, with 12 bases remaining between them. The CDR3 is CASKIKGKETQYF. The CDR3 bases are TGTGCCAGCAAGATAAAGGGGAAAGAGACCCAGTACTTC.

V usage is TRBV25-1 and J usage is TRBJ2-3, with 8 bases aligning to TRBD2. Germline CDR1 MGHDK, CDR2 SYGVNS. The CDR3 is 13 amino acids. The ends lost 5 bases at V and 7 bases at J; junction bases unmatched: 5. The DNA of the CDR3 is TGTGCCAGCAGTCCGAGCGGGAGTAATACGCAGTATTTT. It translates to CASSPSGSNTQYF.

The chain has TRBV11-3 and TRBJ1-1; D unclear. The length of the CDR3 is 13 residues. Germline V gene sequence: CDR1 SGHNT, CDR2 YENEEA. The V and J ends lost 3 bases and 1 base respectively, with 6 bases between them. The CDR3, as DNA: TGTGCCAGCAGCTTGGAGGAGAACACTGAAGCTTTCTTT. It specifies CASSLEENTEAFF.

The chain has TRBV28 and TRBJ1-1; TRBD1 agrees at 8 bases. The CDR3 is made up of 14 amino acids. V shed 6 bases and J 11 bases; nucleotides not matched to a gene: 14. Germline loops: CDR1 MDHEN, CDR2 SYDVKM. The CDR3 DNA follows: TGTGCCAGCAGGCGGGACAGGAGATTGAACATGGCTTTCTTT. Protein product: CASRRDRRLNMAFF. The whole variable domain, remainder taken from reference TRBV28 and TRBJ1-1, is DVKVTQSSRYLVKRTGEKVFLECVQDMDHENMFWYRQDPGLGLRLIYFSYDVKMKEKGDIPEGYSVSREKKERFSLILESASTNQTSMYLCASRRDRRLNMAFFGQGTRLTVV.

This clone was recorded a few times. At one boundary the junction diverges from the germline segment, which might be a read error. This chain connects TRBV7-9 to TRBJ2-1; 12 positions agree with TRBD2. Per germline, CDR1 SEHNR and CDR2 FQNEAQ (reference sequence). The CDR3 totals 15 residues. CDR3: CASSLAGGPGNEQFF. The CDR3 DNA follows: TGTGCCAGCAGCCTAGCGGGAGGGCCGGGCAATGAGCAGTTCTTC.

This chain uses TRBV29-1 with TRBJ2-6; D is ambiguous. The CDR3 contains 13 residues. CDR1 SQVTM and CDR2 ANQGSEA come from the germline V gene. Trimming stripped 3 bases from V and 0 bases from J, with 3 bases between. The CDR3 sequence: CSVDLSGANVLTF. In nucleotides, the CDR3 is TGCAGCGTTGATCTCTCTGGGGCCAACGTCCTGACTTTC.

The chain combines TRBV7-9 with TRBJ1-1; no reliable D call. Germline V gives CDR1 SEHNR, CDR2 FQNEAQ (reference sequence). The CDR3 sequence is 12 residues long. The ends were cut back, 11 bases at V and 1 base at J, with 11 bases in the middle. As DNA, the CDR3 is TGTGCCCTGGCTGAGGAGAACACTGAAGCTTTCTTT. Its translation: CALAEENTEAFF.

Only one count was recorded for this clone. The genes are TRBV9 and TRBJ2-7, with 16 bases aligning to TRBD2. Germline CDR1 SGDLS, CDR2 YYNGEE. The CDR3 is 15 amino acids. Germline trimming cut 2 bases from V and 6 bases from J; bases unmatched to any gene: 2. The CDR3 DNA follows: TGTGCCAGCAGCGTCGGGACTAGCGGGAGGGGCGAGCAGTACTTC. It translates to CASSVGTSGRGEQYF.

J is TRBJ2-1 and V is TRBV5-1; 10 nucleotides match TRBD2. Germline values: CDR1 SGHRS, CDR2 YFSETQ. J gave up 3 bases and V 4 bases, and 10 bases lay outside the gene matches. There are 17 residues in the CDR3. The CDR3, as DNA: TGCGCCAGCAGCCGGAGCGCTAGCGGGAGTGGCTACAATGAGCAGTTCTTC. Translated: CASSRSASGSGYNEQFF.

CDR3 sequence (DNA): TGTGCCAGCAGACCGGACAGGGCGGGCACTGAAGCTTTCTTT. Its translation is CASRPDRAGTEAFF. The chain couples TRBV2 to TRBJ1-1, with TRBD1 matching over 8 bases. CDR1 is SNHLY and CDR2 is FYNNEI in the germline V gene. Unmatched junction bases numbered 7, after V lost 6 bases and J lost 4 bases. This CDR3 has 14 residues.

As to this clone: Other DNA sequences from this sample encode an identical CDR3 as well. V gene TRBV19 combines with J gene TRBJ1-1; D uncertain. Germline CDR1 is LNHDA and CDR2 is SQIVND (reference sequence). This CDR3 comprises 13 residues. V was trimmed by 1 base and J by 5 bases, leaving 8 bases between them. For the CDR3, the DNA is TGTGCCAGTAGTATAGTAGGCGGTACTGAAGCTTTCTTT. Its protein is CASSIVGGTEAFF.

This chain uses TRBV5-4 with TRBJ2-7; D uncertain. V lost 2 bases, J lost 5 bases, and 14 bases lay in between. This CDR3 has 14 amino acids. CDR1 SGHNT and CDR2 YYREEE come from the germline V gene (reference sequence). The chain's CDR3 is CASSFSMRWDEQYF. The CDR3 nucleotides are TGTGCCAGCAGCTTTAGCATGAGATGGGACGAGCAGTACTTC.

This chain joins TRBV6-5 and TRBJ1-6, with D possibly matching TRBD1 (6 bases). Per the germline V gene, CDR1 is MNHEY and CDR2 is SVGAGI. The CDR3 spans 14 residues. V was cut by 6 bases and J by 10 bases, with 16 bases left in between. In DNA form, the CDR3 reads TGTGCCAGCAGAAAAGGACAGCTAATATCACCCCTCCACTTT. As protein: CASRKGQLISPLHF.

The CDR3 spells CASSLGTLAGGGDTQYF. The CDR3 DNA is TGTGCCAGCAGCTTAGGTACACTAGCGGGAGGTGGCGATACGCAGTATTTT. The chain recombines TRBV11-2 with TRBJ2-3; 12 bases map to TRBD2. The CDR3 covers 17 residues. After removal of 1 base from V and 6 bases from J, the junction contained 8 bases not matched to a gene. Germline assignment: CDR1 SGHAT and CDR2 FQNNGV.